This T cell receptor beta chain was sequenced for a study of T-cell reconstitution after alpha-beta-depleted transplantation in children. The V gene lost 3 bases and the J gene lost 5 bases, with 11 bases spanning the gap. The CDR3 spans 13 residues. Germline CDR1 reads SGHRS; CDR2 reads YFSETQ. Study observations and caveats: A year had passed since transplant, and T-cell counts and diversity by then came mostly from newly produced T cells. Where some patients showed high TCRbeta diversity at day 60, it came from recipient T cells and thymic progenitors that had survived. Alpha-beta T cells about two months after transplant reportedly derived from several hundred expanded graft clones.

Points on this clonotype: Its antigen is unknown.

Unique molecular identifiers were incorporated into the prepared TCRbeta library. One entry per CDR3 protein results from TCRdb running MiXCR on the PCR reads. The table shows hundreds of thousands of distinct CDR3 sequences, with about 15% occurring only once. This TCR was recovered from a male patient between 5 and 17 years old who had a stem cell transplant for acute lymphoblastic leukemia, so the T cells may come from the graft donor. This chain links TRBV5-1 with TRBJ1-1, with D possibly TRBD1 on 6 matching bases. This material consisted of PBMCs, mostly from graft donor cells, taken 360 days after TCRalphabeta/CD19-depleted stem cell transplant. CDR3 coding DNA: TGCGCCAGCAGCTGGGGGGCACAGACTGAAGCTTTCTTT. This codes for CASSWGAQTEAFF.